Each of the 30 T cell receptor beta chains below was sequenced from the same sample in a study of memory CD4+ T cells and cytomegalovirus serostatus. Single viable CD3+CD4+CD8-CD45RO+ cells were sorted as the memory CD4+ T cells. Assay used: immunoSEQ multiplex PCR; TCRdb lists only in-frame clones, some missing. Here the sample spans some 67,000 clones, about 78% being singletons. The specimen sequenced was memory CD4+ T cells from blood. All receptors come from an adult in good health and CMV-seropositive.

This clone has only one observation. The V gene is TRBV27, the J gene TRBJ2-1; D possibly corresponds to TRBD2 (6 bases). Trimming stripped 5 bases from V and 9 bases from J, with 17 bases between. The germline V gene has CDR1 MNHEY and CDR2 SMNVEV (reference sequence). CDR3 length: 14 residues. This CDR3 is CASSRPGREAEQFF. CDR3 bases: TGTGCCAGCAGTCGACCAGGCAGGGAGGCTGAGCAGTTCTTC.

Only one count was recorded for this clone. The chain employs TRBV28 and TRBJ1-4; a weak D match, TRBD1 (6 bases). Germline V gene lookup returns CDR1 MDHEN and CDR2 SYDVKM. The V gene lost 5 bases and the J gene lost 0 bases, with 10 bases spanning the gap. This CDR3 is built from 15 residues. The chain's CDR3 is CASSEDSATNEKLFF. Here the CDR3 DNA reads TGTGCCAGCAGTGAGGACAGTGCAACTAATGAAAAACTGTTTTTT.

V and J are TRBV10-2 and TRBJ2-3, with 10 nucleotides matching TRBD2. This CDR3 has 16 residues. Germline-derived CDR1 and CDR2 are WSHSY and SAAADI. Trimming cost V 6 bases and J 5 bases; bases outside gene matches: 11. Here the CDR3 DNA reads TGCGCCAGCAGAGACAGCGGGAGGGCCAGAAGAGATACGCAGTATTTT. Translating it yields CASRDSGRARRDTQYF.

The chain has TRBV2 and TRBJ2-1, with 8 bases matching TRBD2. The germline V gene encodes CDR1 SNHLY and CDR2 FYNNEI. The CDR3 length is 12 residues. Here the CDR3 reads CAGGGTYNEQFF. The DNA for the CDR3 is TGTGCGGGCGGGGGGACCTACAATGAGCAGTTCTTC.

This chain joins TRBV4-1 and TRBJ2-5, with 11 positions matching TRBD2. The junction had 13 bases not matched to a gene; V was cut back by 4 bases and J by 6 bases. CDR3 length: 17 residues. The germline gives CDR1 MGHRA, CDR2 YSYEKL. CDR3 bases: TGCGCCAGCAGCCCCCCTTTAGCGGGAGGGCCCTTCAAGACCCAGTACTTC. It yields the protein CASSPPLAGGPFKTQYF.

This clone appeared once. The V call is TRBV5-1, the J call TRBJ2-2, with 9 bases fitting TRBD2. V shed 0 bases and J 7 bases; nucleotides not matched to a gene: 7. From germline, CDR1 is SGHRS and CDR2 YFSETQ. This CDR3 has 16 residues. CDR3 coding DNA: TGCGCCAGCAGCTTGGATGGCGGGGGGGCCAGCGGGGAGCTGTTTTTT. Its protein product is CASSLDGGGASGELFF.

The chain recombines TRBV30 with TRBJ1-2, with D perhaps TRBD1 (5 bases). Looked up from germline, CDR1 is GTSNPN and CDR2 is SVGIG (reference sequence). Trimming shortened V by 5 bases and J by 8 bases, and 12 bases separated the two germline ends. The CDR3 is made up of 11 amino acids. In nucleotides, the CDR3 is TGTGCCTGGTATGGGGCGCGAGGCTACACCTTC. This sequence encodes CAWYGARGYTF. The variable domain in full, with the rest retrieved from reference TRBV30 and TRBJ1-2, is SQTIHQWPATLVQPVGSPLSLECTVEGTSNPNLYWYRQAAGRGLQLLFYSVGIGQISSEVPQNLSASRPQDRQFILSSKKLLLSDSGFYLCAWYGARGYTFGSGTRLTVV.

This clone was recorded a few times. This chain links TRBV4-1 with TRBJ1-1; D is possibly TRBD1 (5 bases). The CDR3 is made up of 15 amino acids. V was trimmed by 4 bases and J by 3 bases, leaving 15 bases between them. Germline V gene data show CDR1 as MGHRA and CDR2 as YSYEKL. The CDR3 loop reads CASSPYLGLHTEAFF. The CDR3 coding sequence is TGCGCCAGCAGCCCTTACCTGGGACTGCACACTGAAGCTTTCTTT.

This clone was counted only a few times. The chain combines TRBV27 with TRBJ1-2; 7 bases match TRBD1. With 5 bases clipped from V and 2 bases from J, the junction kept 8 bases outside the gene matches. This CDR3 is 15 amino acids long. CDR1 and CDR2 from the germline V gene are MNHEY and SMNVEV (reference sequence). The CDR3 DNA reads TGTGCCAGCAGTGGGGCAGGGGGGGCGAACTATGGCTACACCTTC. This encodes CASSGAGGANYGYTF.

This chain uses TRBV5-1 with TRBJ2-7; 12 bases agree with TRBD1. Trimming cost V 0 bases and J 7 bases; bases outside gene matches: 8. Germline assignment: CDR1 SGHRS and CDR2 YFSETQ. CDR3 size: 16 residues. The CDR3 reads CASSLGSGTGGDEQYF. In DNA form, the CDR3 reads TGCGCCAGCAGCTTGGGCTCAGGGACAGGGGGCGATGAGCAGTACTTC.

The rearrangement joins TRBV20-1 to TRBJ1-1, with no clear D. V gave up 4 bases and J gave up 6 bases, with 6 bases separating them. The CDR3 sequence is 10 residues long. Per germline, CDR1 DFQATT and CDR2 SNEGSKA (reference sequence). DNA for the CDR3: TGCAGTGCTAAATATGCTGAAGCTTTCTTT. Translation gives CSAKYAEAFF.

This clone was found once. The chain links TRBV28 to TRBJ2-7; D is unclear. Germline-derived CDR1 and CDR2 are MDHEN and SYDVKM. This CDR3 is built from 14 residues. V shed 6 bases and J shed 6 bases, with 18 bases lying between them. CDR3 sequence: CASRAAPAWGEQYF. CDR3 nucleotides: TGTGCCAGCAGGGCCGCCCCTGCCTGGGGCGAGCAGTACTTC.

This chain links TRBV5-1 with TRBJ2-1, with TRBD1 matching over 11 bases. The CDR3 is 15 residues long. Germline assignment: CDR1 SGHRS and CDR2 YFSETQ. J gave up 7 bases and V 1 base, and 4 bases lay outside the gene matches. The CDR3 reads CASSLQGQGVNEQFF. DNA of the CDR3: TGCGCCAGCAGCTTGCAGGGACAGGGGGTTAATGAGCAGTTCTTC.

The CDR3 nucleotides read TGTGCCAGCACCCCCCGGAGGGGTACCGAGCAGTACTTC. Protein: CASTPRRGTEQYF. The V call is TRBV28, the J call TRBJ2-7, with a tentative D call TRBD2 (6 bases). Germline CDR1 and CDR2: MDHEN and SYDVKM. The CDR3 contains 13 residues. The ends were cut back, 7 bases at V and 6 bases at J, with 16 bases in the middle.

The chain is built from TRBV5-1 and TRBJ2-1; D is undetermined. V dropped 4 bases and J dropped 7 bases, with 12 bases sitting between them. The V gene's germline CDR1 is SGHRS and CDR2 YFSETQ. The CDR3 is 13 amino acids. CDR3 region: CASSDALGNEQFF. The CDR3, as DNA: TGCGCCAGCAGCGACGCGCTGGGGAATGAGCAGTTCTTC.

The rearrangement joins TRBV5-6 to TRBJ1-2; 10 bases are a match to TRBD1. Germline V gene sequence: CDR1 SGHDT, CDR2 YYEEEE. The J segment lost 0 bases and the V segment lost 4 bases, leaving 3 bases of the junction unmatched. This CDR3 comprises 15 residues. The CDR3 nucleotides read TGTGCCAGCAGCCGGACAGGGGGAGCTAACTATGGCTACACCTTC. Translation gives CASSRTGGANYGYTF.

This chain uses TRBV2 with TRBJ1-2, with 7 bases matching TRBD1. Per germline, CDR1 SNHLY and CDR2 FYNNEI. With V trimmed by 7 bases and J by 4 bases, 9 bases remained unmatched. The CDR3 extends over 14 amino acids. The CDR3 is CASMWGGGSYGYTF. CDR3 nucleotides: TGTGCCAGCATGTGGGGAGGGGGCAGCTATGGCTACACCTTC.

This clone has only a few counts. The CDR3, as DNA: TGTGCCAGCAGTATCAGGGGGCAGCGGGATGAAAAACTGTTTTTT. The encoded protein is CASSIRGQRDEKLFF. The chain is built from TRBV27 and TRBJ1-4, with 8 bases that match TRBD1. CDR1 is MNHEY and CDR2 is SMNVEV in the germline V gene (reference sequence). The CDR3 runs 15 residues. The V gene end was trimmed by 5 bases and the J gene end by 6 bases; junction bases not matched to a gene: 8.

The chain carries TRBV7-9 and TRBJ2-2; 14 bases align to TRBD2. CDR3 length: 16 residues. Per germline, CDR1 SEHNR and CDR2 FQNEAQ (reference sequence). The trim removed 5 bases at V and 6 bases at J, leaving 5 bases unmatched. CDR3: CASSLGTSGSSGELFF. CDR3 coding DNA: TGTGCCAGCAGCCTTGGGACTAGCGGGAGTTCCGGGGAGCTGTTTTTT.

V gene TRBV29-1 combines with J gene TRBJ1-1; possible D gene TRBD1, 5 bases. From germline, CDR1 is SQVTM and CDR2 ANQGSEA. V was cut by 4 bases and J by 0 bases, with 9 bases left in between. This CDR3 comprises 13 residues. The CDR3 DNA is TGCAGCGTTGCCAGGGACCTGAACACTGAAGCTTTCTTT. This encodes CSVARDLNTEAFF.

This clone was seen a few times. The chain uses TRBV29-1 and TRBJ2-7; 7 bases line up with TRBD1. Germline V gene data show CDR1 as SQVTM and CDR2 as ANQGSEA. The CDR3 totals 15 residues. Trimming at V came to 2 bases and at J to 3 bases, leaving 10 bases not matched to a gene. The CDR3 DNA sequence: TGCAGCGTTGAACGAAGGGACAGCAAAAACTACGAGCAGTACTTC. Amino acids: CSVERRDSKNYEQYF.

This rearrangement joins TRBV7-7 to TRBJ2-5, with D tentatively TRBD2 (7 bases). Trimming stripped 1 base from V and 5 bases from J, with 14 bases between. CDR1 SSHAT and CDR2 FNYEAQ come from the germline V gene (reference sequence). The CDR3 contains 15 residues. The CDR3 reads CASSLGGGALETQYF. DNA of the CDR3: TGTGCCAGCAGCTTAGGTGGGGGGGCCCTTGAGACCCAGTACTTC.

This clone was observed a single time. The V gene is TRBV9, the J gene TRBJ2-5, with 7 bases identical to TRBD1. Trimming took 4 bases from V and 4 from J; bases not matched to a gene: 7. Germline CDR1 and CDR2: SGDLS and YYNGEE. CDR3 length equals 14 residues. For the CDR3, the DNA is TGTGCCAGCAGCCTGGGGACAGCCCTAGAGACCCAGTACTTC. Its translation is CASSLGTALETQYF.

The gene calls are TRBV6-5 and TRBJ2-2; 9 nucleotides align to TRBD1. V dropped 6 bases and J dropped 7; count of bases not matched to a gene: 9. The CDR3 has 15 amino acids. Germline CDR1 is MNHEY and CDR2 is SVGAGI. Here the CDR3 reads CASSLQGAGGGELFF. The CDR3 DNA sequence: TGTGCCAGCAGCTTACAGGGGGCTGGTGGCGGGGAGCTGTTTTTT.

The V gene is TRBV5-1, the J gene TRBJ1-2, with 7 bases lining up with TRBD1. Germline V gives CDR1 SGHRS, CDR2 YFSETQ. This CDR3 spans 14 amino acids. Trimming took 0 bases from V and 6 from J; bases not matched to a gene: 5. The CDR3 nucleotides read TGCGCCAGCAGCTTGGGAGGACAGGAAAATGGCTACACCTTC. Residues: CASSLGGQENGYTF.

The chain links TRBV11-2 to TRBJ1-5; D gene ambiguous. The V gene's germline CDR1 is SGHAT and CDR2 FQNNGV. The V end lost 2 bases, the J end lost 3 bases, and 14 bases lay between the germline ends. CDR3 length: 16 amino acids. CDR3 protein: CASSLQSSGFNQPQHF. The CDR3 nucleotides are TGTGCCAGCAGCTTACAATCGTCAGGATTCAATCAGCCCCAGCATTTT.

The chain couples TRBV7-9 to TRBJ1-4, with 7 bases matching TRBD1. This CDR3 is 13 amino acids long. V was pared by 5 bases and J by 8 bases, with 5 bases of the junction left unmatched. Germline V gene data show CDR1 as SEHNR and CDR2 as FQNEAQ (reference sequence). DNA of the CDR3: TGTGCCAGCAGCCGAAAGGACAGGGAAAAACTGTTTTTT. As protein: CASSRKDREKLFF.

The chain uses TRBV19 and TRBJ1-1; D perhaps matches TRBD1 (5 bases). This CDR3 has 13 residues. Trimming stripped 7 bases from V and 2 bases from J, with 11 bases between. Germline CDR1 reads LNHDA; CDR2 reads SQIVND (reference sequence). For the CDR3, the DNA is TGTGCCAGTACCGGGCAGGGAAACACTGAAGCTTTCTTT. It specifies CASTGQGNTEAFF.

The gene calls are TRBV2 and TRBJ1-2, with D uncertain. CDR1 SNHLY and CDR2 FYNNEI come from the germline V gene. The CDR3 totals 15 residues. The V end lost 3 bases, the J end lost 6 bases, and 17 bases lay between the germline ends. The DNA for the CDR3 is TGTGCCAGCAGTGAGCCCGGGCTCAATTCCGATGGCTACACCTTC. It translates to CASSEPGLNSDGYTF.

The rearrangement uses TRBV5-4 and TRBJ2-7; 8 positions agree with TRBD2. V lost 4 bases and J lost 1; bases outside the gene matches: 7. The CDR3 has 15 residues. Germline-derived CDR1 and CDR2 are SGHNT and YYREEE (reference sequence). In DNA, the CDR3 is TGTGCCAGCAGCGACCTAGCGGGCCTTTCCTACGAGCAGTACTTC. Protein product: CASSDLAGLSYEQYF.